A single sample is the source of the 21 T cell receptor beta chains below, sequenced in a study of cytomegalovirus exposure and HLA in healthy donors. Primers for the PCR totalled 60 Vbeta and 13 Jbeta. The assay was immunoSEQ multiplex PCR, and TCRdb's table has in-frame clones only and misses some. This listing includes over 100,000 clones. Material for sequencing was PBMCs. These receptors came from a man younger than 30 in good health and CMV-seronegative.

This sequence joins TRBV27 and TRBJ1-2, with D possibly matching TRBD1 (6 bases). Trimming took 5 bases from V and 9 from J, leaving 37 bases between them. Germline V gives CDR1 MNHEY, CDR2 SMNVEV (reference sequence). CDR3 size: 20 residues. The CDR3, as DNA: TGTGCCAGCAGTCAATCGGCAGGGGCTATACTCTCGCGTGGAAATAAGCGCTACACCTTC. Its protein is CASSQSAGAILSRGNKRYTF.

The V gene is TRBV7-9, the J gene TRBJ2-7, with D uncertain. The length of the CDR3 is 15 residues. Germline V gene data show CDR1 as SEHNR and CDR2 as FQNEAQ (reference sequence). V gave up 1 base and J gave up 3 bases, with 13 bases separating them. The CDR3 bases are TGTGCCAGCAGCTTAGGGGCAGATCTTGGCTACGAGCAGTACTTC. Protein product: CASSLGADLGYEQYF.

The chain carries TRBV27 and TRBJ1-6; 12 bases agree with TRBD1. The CDR3 length is 16 residues. Trimming at V came to 7 bases and at J to 8 bases, leaving 9 bases not matched to a gene. Germline CDR1 is MNHEY and CDR2 is SMNVEV (reference sequence). CDR3 DNA: TGTGCCAGCACTATATCGGGACAGGGGGCTGATTCACCCCTCCACTTT. This gives the protein CASTISGQGADSPLHF.

This chain uses TRBV28 with TRBJ1-2, with D tentatively TRBD1 (6 bases). The CDR3 covers 15 residues. Germline V CDR1 and CDR2: MDHEN, SYDVKM. The germline V and J ends were trimmed by 3 bases and 4 bases, with 15 bases remaining between them. Here the CDR3 reads CASSFPLRDTYGYTF. DNA for the CDR3: TGTGCCAGCAGTTTCCCCCTCAGGGACACCTATGGCTACACCTTC.

V usage is TRBV2 and J usage is TRBJ2-5; 7 bases fit TRBD2. Unmatched junction bases numbered 11, after V lost 10 bases and J lost 6 bases. There are 13 residues in the CDR3. Germline-derived CDR1 and CDR2 are SNHLY and FYNNEI. This CDR3 reads CATGAGMGKTQYF. The CDR3 DNA reads TGTGCCACCGGAGCGGGGATGGGAAAGACCCAGTACTTC.

This chain uses TRBV28 with TRBJ1-1; D possibly corresponds to TRBD1 (5 bases). Trimming took off 6 bases at V and 0 bases at J, with 14 bases between the two ends. The length of the CDR3 is 15 residues. Germline V gene sequence: CDR1 MDHEN, CDR2 SYDVKM. CDR3: CASRGPVQVNTEAFF. CDR3 coding DNA: TGTGCCAGCAGGGGGCCGGTACAGGTGAACACTGAAGCTTTCTTT.

This chain connects TRBV6-1 to TRBJ1-6, with a tentative D call TRBD1 (6 bases). The CDR3 consists of 15 residues. Trimming removed 5 bases from V and 9 bases from J, with 17 bases in between. CDR1 and CDR2 (germline): MNHNS, SASEGT. CDR3 sequence reads: CASSPPPGAGSPLHF. The CDR3 DNA sequence: TGTGCCAGCAGTCCACCGCCAGGGGCAGGTTCACCCCTCCACTTT.

The J gene is TRBJ2-7, the V gene TRBV19; a possible D gene is TRBD1 (5 bases). The germline gives CDR1 LNHDA, CDR2 SQIVND (reference sequence). The length of the CDR3 is 13 residues. V gave up 5 bases and J gave up 3 bases, with 11 bases separating them. CDR3 region: CASSYRTGYEQYF. In DNA form, the CDR3 reads TGTGCCAGTAGTTACAGGACCGGCTACGAGCAGTACTTC.

The rearrangement links TRBV18 to TRBJ1-5, with 7 bases fitting TRBD1. The CDR3 length is 16 residues. Germline loops: CDR1 KGHSH, CDR2 LQKENI. J gave up 3 bases and V 3 bases, and 8 bases lay outside the gene matches. The CDR3 DNA reads TGTGCCAGCTCACCTCCCGGGACAGCCCCCAATCAGCCCCAGCATTTT. Translating it yields CASSPPGTAPNQPQHF.

J is TRBJ2-7 and V is TRBV28; D perhaps matches TRBD1 (6 bases). This CDR3 contains 16 residues. Germline V CDR1 and CDR2: MDHEN, SYDVKM. The V end lost 4 bases, the J end lost 7 bases, and 23 bases lay between the germline ends. The CDR3: CASSSPRWGPMREQYF. CDR3 in DNA: TGTGCCAGCAGTTCTCCCCGGTGGGGGCCAATGCGGGAGCAGTACTTC.

The CDR3 loop reads CASNSGQGEQQYF. In nucleotides, the CDR3 is TGTGCCAGTAACTCGGGACAGGGGGAACAGCAGTACTTC. The chain combines TRBV19 with TRBJ2-7; 11 bases are a match to TRBD1. The CDR3 spans 13 residues. The V gene's germline CDR1 is LNHDA and CDR2 SQIVND (reference sequence). V shed 7 bases, J shed 8 bases, and the junction held 7 bases outside the gene matches.

V gene TRBV4-3 combines with J gene TRBJ1-2; D gene unclear. Germline V lookup: CDR1 LGHNA, CDR2 YSLEER. The CDR3 is made up of 14 amino acids. V was trimmed by 0 bases and J by 5 bases, leaving 10 bases between them. CDR3 protein: CASSQDRTGYGYTF. The DNA for the CDR3 is TGCGCCAGCAGCCAAGATCGTACGGGGTATGGCTACACCTTC.

This chain connects TRBV28 to TRBJ1-6, with 11 bases lining up with TRBD1. CDR3 length: 15 residues. V shed 5 bases and J 6 bases; nucleotides not matched to a gene: 3. Per the germline V gene, CDR1 is MDHEN and CDR2 is SYDVKM. DNA for the CDR3: TGTGCCAGCAGTAACGGACAGGGGGCTAATTCACCCCTCCACTTT. Protein product: CASSNGQGANSPLHF.

The chain employs TRBV11-3 and TRBJ2-5; perhaps TRBD1 as D (5 bases). There are 12 residues in the CDR3. With 8 bases removed from V and 3 bases from J, the gap between germline ends came to 10 bases. Germline CDR1 reads SGHNT; CDR2 reads YENEEA. The CDR3 protein is CASGAQEETQYF. The CDR3 DNA is TGTGCCAGCGGGGCGCAAGAAGAGACCCAGTACTTC.

The chain is built from TRBV11-2 and TRBJ1-1, with unresolved D. Per the germline V gene, CDR1 is SGHAT and CDR2 is FQNNGV. V was cut by 2 bases and J by 6 bases, with 25 bases left in between. This CDR3 comprises 18 residues. CDR3 coding DNA: TGTGCCAGCAGCTTATCCGGGGTACTCCCGGCGCACGTGGCTGAAGCTTTCTTT. Its translation: CASSLSGVLPAHVAEAFF.

The chain recombines TRBV6-1 with TRBJ1-3; weak D call: TRBD1 (5 bases). Germline V gives CDR1 MNHNS, CDR2 SASEGT. The CDR3 totals 15 residues. V lost 3 bases to trimming and J lost 5 bases, with 14 bases between them. CDR3 bases: TGTGCCAGCAGTGATAGTTTCAGGGTCCGAAACACCATATATTTT. This encodes CASSDSFRVRNTIYF.

V gene TRBV7-9 combines with J gene TRBJ2-7, with TRBD1 matching over 7 bases. Germline CDR1 is SEHNR and CDR2 is FQNEAQ (reference sequence). The length of the CDR3 is 16 residues. The trim removed 4 bases at V and 2 bases at J, leaving 11 bases unmatched. In nucleotides, the CDR3 is TGTGCCAGCAGCTCTCCCGGACAGGCTATCCCCTACGAGCAGTACTTC. It translates to CASSSPGQAIPYEQYF.

The chain combines TRBV25-1 with TRBJ2-5, with a possible D match to TRBD1 (5 bases). The germline V gene encodes CDR1 MGHDK and CDR2 SYGVNS. V dropped 4 bases and J dropped 7 bases, with 16 bases sitting between them. The CDR3 is made up of 14 amino acids. DNA of the CDR3: TGTGCCAGCAGTGTAATAGGGGCTGAGGCGACCCAGTACTTC. Encoded protein: CASSVIGAEATQYF.

About this clone: The same CDR3 arises from other DNA sequences in this sample as well. The chain recombines TRBV4-3 with TRBJ2-2, with a weak D call TRBD1 (6 bases). There are 13 residues in the CDR3. The germline V and J ends were trimmed by 0 bases and 8 bases, with 7 bases remaining between them. Germline loops: CDR1 LGHNA, CDR2 YSLEER. CDR3 region: CASSQDGTGELFF. The CDR3 nucleotides are TGCGCCAGCAGCCAAGATGGGACAGGGGAGCTGTTTTTT.

The chain links TRBV7-9 to TRBJ2-1; a weak D match, TRBD2 (5 bases). Germline CDR1 is SEHNR and CDR2 is FQNEAQ (reference sequence). The length of the CDR3 is 14 residues. V was pared by 0 bases and J by 9 bases, with 12 bases between. The CDR3 loop reads CASSLAVGVSEQFF. The CDR3, as DNA: TGTGCCAGCAGCTTAGCCGTGGGAGTGAGTGAGCAGTTCTTC.

The chain employs TRBV11-1 and TRBJ2-1; TRBD1 is a possible D gene (5 bases). CDR1 SGHAT and CDR2 FQDESV come from the germline V gene (reference sequence). The length of the CDR3 is 13 residues. V was pared by 0 bases and J by 6 bases, with 6 bases between. The CDR3 region is CASSLAGVNEQFF. As DNA, the CDR3 is TGTGCCAGCAGCTTAGCAGGGGTCAATGAGCAGTTCTTC.